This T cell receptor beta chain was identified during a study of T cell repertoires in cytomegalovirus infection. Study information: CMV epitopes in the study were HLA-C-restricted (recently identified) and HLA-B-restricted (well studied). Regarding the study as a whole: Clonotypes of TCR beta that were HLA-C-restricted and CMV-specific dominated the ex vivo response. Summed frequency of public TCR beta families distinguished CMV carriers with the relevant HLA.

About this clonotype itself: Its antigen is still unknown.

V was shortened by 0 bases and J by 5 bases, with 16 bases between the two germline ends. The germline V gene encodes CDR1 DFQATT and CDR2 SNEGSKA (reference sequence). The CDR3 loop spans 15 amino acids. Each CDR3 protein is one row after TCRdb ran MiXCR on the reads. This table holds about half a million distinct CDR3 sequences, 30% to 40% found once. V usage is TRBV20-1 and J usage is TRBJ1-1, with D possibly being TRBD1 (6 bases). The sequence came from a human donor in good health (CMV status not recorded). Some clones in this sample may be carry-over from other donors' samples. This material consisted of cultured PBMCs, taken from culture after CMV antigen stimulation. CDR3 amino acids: CSARDPDGGTTEAFF. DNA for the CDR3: TGCAGTGCTAGAGATCCCGATGGGGGCACGACTGAAGCTTTCTTT.